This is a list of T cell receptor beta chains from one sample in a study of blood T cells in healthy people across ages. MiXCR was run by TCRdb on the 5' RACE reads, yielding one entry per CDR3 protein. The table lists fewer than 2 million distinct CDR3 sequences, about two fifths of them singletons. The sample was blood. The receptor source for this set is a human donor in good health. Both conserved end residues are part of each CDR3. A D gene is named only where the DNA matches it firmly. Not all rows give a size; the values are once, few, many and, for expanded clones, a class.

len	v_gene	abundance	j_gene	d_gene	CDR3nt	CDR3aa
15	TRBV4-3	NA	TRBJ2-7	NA	TGCGCCAGCAGCCAAGTCTGGGACTTCTCCTACGAGCAGTACTTC	CASSQVWDFSYEQYF
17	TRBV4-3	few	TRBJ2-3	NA	TGCGCCAGCAGCCAAGGGATCTGGGGGGACCGCACAGATACGCAGTATTTT	CASSQGIWGDRTDTQYF
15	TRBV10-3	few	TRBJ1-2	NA	TGTGCCATCGGTGAGTCCGCGACCGTAAACTATGGCTACACCTTC	CAIGESATVNYGYTF
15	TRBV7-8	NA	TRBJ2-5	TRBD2	TGTGCCAGCTCCGGTGGGCGGGGGGGTAAAAATGAGCAGTACTTC	CASSGGRGGKNEQYF
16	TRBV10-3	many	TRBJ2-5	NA	TGTGCCATCAGTGGGGACGACCGGACTTGGGAAGAGACCCAGTACTTC	CAISGDDRTWEETQYF
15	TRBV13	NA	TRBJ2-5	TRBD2	TGTGCCAGCAGCAAGATACGGGGGGATTTAGAGACCCAGTACTTC	CASSKIRGDLETQYF
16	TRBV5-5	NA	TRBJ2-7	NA	TGTGCCAGCAGCCATAAAATCTCGACAGGCAACTACGAGCAGTACTTC	CASSHKISTGNYEQYF
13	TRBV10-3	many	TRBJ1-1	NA	TGTGCCATCAGTGAGTCTTTGAACACTGAAGCTTTCTTT	CAISESLNTEAFF
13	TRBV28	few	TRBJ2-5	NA	TGTGCCAGCAGACGCCAGGGAGAAGAGACCCAGTACTTC	CASRRQGEETQYF
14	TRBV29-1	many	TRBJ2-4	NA	TGCAGCGCAACCCTTAGCGGCCCCAAAAACATTCAGTACTTC	CSATLSGPKNIQYF
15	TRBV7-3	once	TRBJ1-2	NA	TGTGCCAGCAGCCCCCCAGAGGGCAGGGACTATGGCTACACCTTC	CASSPPEGRDYGYTF
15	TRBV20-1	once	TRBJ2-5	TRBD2	TGCAGTGGTTTTTTTAGCGGGGGGTCCCAAGAGACCCAGTACTTC	CSGFFSGGSQETQYF
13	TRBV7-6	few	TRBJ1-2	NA	TGTGCCAGCAGCCCAGCGCCGCGCGGGGGCTACACCTTC	CASSPAPRGGYTF